This is a list of T cell receptor beta chains from one sample in a study of shared clonotypes between healthy human individuals. Assay: immunoSEQ multiplex PCR; the TCRdb copy retains only in-frame clones and omits some. Of approximately 1.1 million clones in the sample, 70% to 80% were seen once. Material: memory CD4+ T cells from PBMCs. All receptors come from a young man in good health. Some clones in this sample may be carry-over from other donors' samples. Each CDR3 is given with its conserved first and last residue. Fields, in order: V gene, clone size, D gene, J gene, CDR3 DNA, CDR3 protein. A D gene is named only where the DNA matches it firmly. A row's size may be missing; if present it is once, few, many or a size class.

>TRBV19|few|.|TRBJ2-7
TGTGCCAGTAGCAGGGCAGGGTTGGGAAACGAGCAGTACTTC
CASSRAGLGNEQYF
>TRBV18|.|.|TRBJ2-1
TGTGCCAGCTCACCCGTGAGGGGCGGGAATGAGCAGTTCTTC
CASSPVRGGNEQFF
>TRBV5-4|.|.|TRBJ1-5
TGTGCCAGCAGCGTGGCCGGGACTAAGAATCAGCCCCAGCATTTT
CASSVAGTKNQPQHF
>TRBV4-3|once|TRBD1|TRBJ1-2
TGCGCCAGCAGCCATGGAGGCACAGGGGTCGATGGCTACACCTTC
CASSHGGTGVDGYTF
>TRBV5-1|.|.|TRBJ2-5
TGCGCCAGCAGCCTAATGGGTCGAGAGACCCAGTACTTC
CASSLMGRETQYF
>TRBV15|.|.|TRBJ1-5
TGTGCCACCAGCAGCCGTGCGGCCGAACCGCCCCAGCATTTT
CATSSRAAEPPQHF
>TRBV7-2|many|.|TRBJ2-2
TGTGCCAGCAGCTTAGCTAGCACCGGGGAGCTGTTTTTT
CASSLASTGELFF
>TRBV30|.|.|TRBJ1-2
TGTGCCTGGAACATGGGAAGCTATGGCTACACCTTC
CAWNMGSYGYTF
>TRBV9|.|.|TRBJ2-5
TGTGCCAGCAGCGTAGAAGGTTCTAGCGCGGAGACCCAGTACTTC
CASSVEGSSAETQYF
>TRBV29-1|.|TRBD2|TRBJ2-7
TGCAGCGTCATGTCGGTAGCGGGAGCCTCGGGGTGGGAGCAGTACTTC
CSVMSVAGASGWEQYF
>TRBV28|few|.|TRBJ1-3
TGTGCCAGCAGTTTTGGGGGCCTCTCTGGAAACACCATATATTTT
CASSFGGLSGNTIYF
>TRBV7-3|.|.|TRBJ2-2
TGTGCCAGCAGCAACCAGGGGCCCTCGAACACCGGGGAGCTGTTTTTT
CASSNQGPSNTGELFF
>TRBV4-1|.|TRBD2|TRBJ2-3
TGCGCCAGCAGCCACCCCAGGACTAGCGGGAGTAGGACAGATACGCAGTATTTT
CASSHPRTSGSRTDTQYF
>TRBV29-1|.|TRBD2|TRBJ2-3
TGCAGCTCCTTGCCCACTAGCGGGAGGTCTTTCACAGATACGCAGTATTTT
CSSLPTSGRSFTDTQYF
>TRBV5-5|.|.|TRBJ1-5
TGTGCCAGCACTAGATCATCGCAGCTCAATCAGCCCCAGCATTTT
CASTRSSQLNQPQHF
>TRBV30|few|.|TRBJ1-1
TGTGCCTGGGATGAGATCGCCGGTAACACTGAAGCTTTCTTT
CAWDEIAGNTEAFF
>TRBV28|.|.|TRBJ1-2
TGTGCCAGCAGTCCCCCGGGCTATGGCTACACCTTC
CASSPPGYGYTF
>TRBV2|few|TRBD1|TRBJ1-2
TGTGCCAGCAGTTTCTCACAGGGGAACTATGGCTACACCTTC
CASSFSQGNYGYTF
>TRBV7-2|once|.|TRBJ2-5
TGTGCCAGCAGCTTAGAAAGGGGAGAGACCCAGTACTTC
CASSLERGETQYF
>TRBV7-2|.|.|TRBJ2-1
TGTGCCAGCAGCTTAGTCGGGACTTTTGGCTCCTACAATGAGCAGTTCTTC
CASSLVGTFGSYNEQFF
>TRBV5-8|once|TRBD2|TRBJ2-1
TGTGCCAGCAGCCATGGGACTAGCGGGAGTGAAGATGAGCAGTTCTTC
CASSHGTSGSEDEQFF
>TRBV19|.|.|TRBJ2-2
TGTGCCAGTAGGCCAGACAGAGAGAACACCGGGGAGCTGTTTTTT
CASRPDRENTGELFF